Presented here are 32 T cell receptor beta chains from one specimen sequenced in a study of T cells in Graves' hyperthyroidism and ophthalmopathy. Researchers amplified the TCR beta CDR3 regions from RNA transcripts. The TCR CDR3 first-round RT-PCR relied on the HTBI primer set. TCRdb reanalysed the multiplex PCR reads using MiXCR and keeps one entry per CDR3 protein. The sample has hundreds of thousands of distinct CDR3 sequences; 46% are singletons. The material sequenced was peripheral blood or thyroid tissue (not recorded which). These receptors all stem from a woman between 18 and 30 years old with Graves' hyperthyroidism.

This clonotype was counted between two and nine times. The rearrangement joins TRBV20-1 to TRBJ2-5; 11 bases are a match to TRBD2. Germline CDR1 and CDR2: DFQATT and SNEGSKA (reference sequence). The CDR3 totals 15 residues. The V segment lost 7 bases and the J segment 2 bases; nucleotides outside the gene matches: 9. In nucleotides, the CDR3 is TGCAGTGTGGTTTATAGCGGGAGGGCACAAGAGACCCAGTACTTC. Its protein product is CSVVYSGRAQETQYF.

J is TRBJ1-6 and V is TRBV11-1, with 9 nucleotides matching TRBD1. V lost 5 bases and J lost 2; bases outside the gene matches: 4. This CDR3 is built from 16 residues. Germline V gene data show CDR1 as SGHAT and CDR2 as FQDESV (reference sequence). In DNA, the CDR3 is TGTGCCAGCAGCCTCGGGACAGGGACCTATAATTCACCCCTCCACTTT. It specifies CASSLGTGTYNSPLHF.

Note on this clonotype: A much larger clone lies one base from this, so it may be a read error. This chain uses TRBV2 with TRBJ1-4; D not certain. Germline loops: CDR1 SNHLY, CDR2 FYNNEI. The CDR3 runs 14 residues. V dropped 6 bases and J dropped 7 bases, with 15 bases sitting between them. Written as DNA, the CDR3 is TGTGCCAGCAGCCCCGAAGCGGAGAGTGAAAAACTGTTTTTT. Its protein product is CASSPEAESEKLFF.

The CDR3 region is CASRLDRGANTIYF. For the CDR3, the DNA is TGTGCCAGCAGACTCGACAGGGGGGCGAACACCATATATTTT. The rearrangement links TRBV2 to TRBJ1-3; the match to TRBD1 covers 9 bases. CDR3 length: 14 residues. CDR1 is SNHLY and CDR2 is FYNNEI in the germline V gene. The trim removed 6 bases at V and 7 bases at J, leaving 7 bases unmatched.

This clonotype was counted a few times. The chain carries TRBV7-9 and TRBJ1-4; 7 bases are a match to TRBD1. V was clipped by 5 bases and J by 5 bases; unmatched bases: 8. The CDR3 has 15 amino acids. Germline assignment: CDR1 SEHNR and CDR2 FQNEAQ (reference sequence). CDR3 DNA sequence: TGTGCCAGCAGCGCCCGAGGGACAGACAATGAAAAACTGTTTTTT. It yields the protein CASSARGTDNEKLFF. The whole variable domain, filled in from reference TRBV7-9 and TRBJ1-4, reads DTGVSQNPRHKITKRGQNVTFRCDPISEHNRLYWYRQTLGQGPEFLTYFQNEAQLEKSRLLSDRFSAERPKGSFSTLEIQRTEQGDSAMYLCASSARGTDNEKLFFGSGTQLSVL.

This clonotype showed up many times. V is TRBV9 and J is TRBJ2-6; tentatively, D is TRBD2 (5 bases). Trimming shortened V by 1 base and J by 0 bases, and 14 bases separated the two germline ends. Germline V gene data show CDR1 as SGDLS and CDR2 as YYNGEE. CDR3 length equals 18 residues. The CDR3 DNA is TGTGCCAGCAGCGTATCGAGGGAGACAAGCTCTGGGGCCAACGTCCTGACTTTC. It translates to CASSVSRETSSGANVLTF.

The gene calls are TRBV6-5 and TRBJ1-6; 8 nucleotides match TRBD1. The V and J ends lost 5 bases and 14 bases, in that order; junction bases with no gene match: 11. The CDR3 runs 14 residues. Germline loops: CDR1 MNHEY, CDR2 SVGAGI. The CDR3, as DNA: TGTGCCAGCAGTCAGGACAGGGTTATTCAGACCCTCCACTTT. Its translation is CASSQDRVIQTLHF.

The chain's CDR3 is CARSDTYQETQYF. CDR3 coding DNA: TGTGCTAGATCGGACACCTACCAAGAGACCCAGTACTTC. This chain uses TRBV25-1 with TRBJ2-5; the D gene is possibly TRBD1 (5 bases). This CDR3 comprises 13 residues. CDR1 and CDR2 (germline): MGHDK, SYGVNS.

V is TRBV2 and J is TRBJ1-6; D is unclear. V was clipped by 7 bases and J by 6 bases, with 13 bases between them. Germline V gene lookup returns CDR1 SNHLY and CDR2 FYNNEI. The length of the CDR3 is 14 residues. The CDR3 protein is CASIGRRSNSPLHF. CDR3 nucleotide sequence: TGTGCCAGCATTGGACGCCGTTCTAATTCACCCCTCCACTTT.

V and J are TRBV7-2 and TRBJ2-7; perhaps TRBD1 as D (5 bases). Trimming left V 6 bases short and J 6 bases short, with 18 bases between. Per germline, CDR1 SGHTA and CDR2 FQGNSA. This CDR3 has 14 residues. This CDR3 is CASSAGSGPREQYF. The CDR3 nucleotides read TGTGCCAGCAGTGCAGGGTCTGGCCCTCGCGAGCAGTACTTC. Complete variable domain (other parts from reference TRBV7-2 and TRBJ2-7): GAGVSQSPSNKVTEKGKDVELRCDPISGHTALYWYRQSLGQGLEFLIYFQGNSAPDKSGLPSDRFSAERTGGSVSTLTIQRTQQEDSAVYLCASSAGSGPREQYFGPGTRLTVT.

This clonotype was counted ten times or more. The V call is TRBV7-8, the J call TRBJ2-2, with D perhaps TRBD1 (6 bases). The CDR3 covers 12 residues. Germline CDR1 is SGHVS and CDR2 is FQNEAQ. Trimming pared 6 bases from V and 7 bases from J, leaving 9 bases between. The CDR3 DNA reads TGTGCCAGCAGAGGGGGTTACGGGGAGCTGTTTTTT. It encodes CASRGGYGELFF.

The chain joins TRBV5-1 to TRBJ2-2; D unresolved. This CDR3 has 14 amino acids. V was shortened by 6 bases and J by 1 base, with 10 bases between the two germline ends. From germline, CDR1 is SGHRS and CDR2 YFSETQ. The CDR3: CASIRGVNTGELFF. The CDR3 DNA is TGCGCCAGCATACGCGGAGTGAACACCGGGGAGCTGTTTTTT.

This clonotype was found a few times. The chain links TRBV7-2 to TRBJ2-2; 10 nucleotides line up with TRBD2. The trim removed 5 bases at V and 1 base at J, leaving 7 bases unmatched. CDR3 length equals 17 residues. Germline-derived CDR1 and CDR2 are SGHTA and FQGNSA. CDR3 coding DNA: TGTGCCAGCAGCACCACAGGACTAGCGGAGAACACCGGGGAGCTGTTTTTT. This encodes CASSTTGLAENTGELFF.

As for this clonotype: Since a much larger clone is just one base distant, this may be a read error. This chain joins TRBV7-6 and TRBJ2-7; 7 bases match TRBD1. The CDR3 loop spans 13 amino acids. CDR1 is SGHVS, CDR2 FNYEAQ, per germline. The CDR3 sequence: CASSLAGQSEQHF. As DNA, the CDR3 is TGTGCCAGCAGCTTAGCGGGACAGTCAGAGCAGCACTTC.

V usage is TRBV29-1 and J usage is TRBJ2-3, with 8 bases that match TRBD1. The CDR3 has 12 amino acids. From germline, CDR1 is SQVTM and CDR2 ANQGSEA. Trimming removed 8 bases from V and 3 bases from J; junction bases left unmatched: 4. CDR3: CSIGQGTDTQYF. The CDR3 DNA follows: TGCAGCATCGGACAGGGAACAGATACGCAGTATTTT.

The chain recombines TRBV19 with TRBJ2-1; the D gene is possibly TRBD2 (6 bases). CDR1 is LNHDA, CDR2 SQIVND, per germline (reference sequence). This CDR3 region has 14 residues. V was pared by 9 bases and J by 8 bases, with 20 bases between. This CDR3 is CASIPGLDRDEQFF. The CDR3 bases are TGTGCCAGCATCCCGGGACTGGATCGCGATGAGCAGTTCTTC.

This sequence joins TRBV29-1 and TRBJ2-3; D might be TRBD1 (6 bases). CDR3 size: 14 residues. Germline V gene lookup returns CDR1 SQVTM and CDR2 ANQGSEA. Trimming shortened V by 7 bases and J by 5 bases, and 19 bases separated the two germline ends. The CDR3 here is CSAGRTNRVDTQYF. The CDR3 region has the DNA TGCAGCGCAGGACGTACCAACAGGGTAGATACGCAGTATTTT.

V gene TRBV7-9 combines with J gene TRBJ2-2; 10 positions match TRBD2. J gave up 5 bases and V 2 bases, and 14 bases lay outside the gene matches. Germline CDR1 and CDR2: SEHNR and FQNEAQ (reference sequence). The CDR3 consists of 19 residues. The CDR3 DNA follows: TGTGCCAGCAGCTTATCCGCACTAGCGGGACCCAGAGGGACCGGGGAGCTGTTTTTT. Protein sequence: CASSLSALAGPRGTGELFF.

This clonotype was recorded a few times. This chain joins TRBV5-6 and TRBJ1-4, with D possibly matching TRBD1 (5 bases). V was trimmed by 4 bases and J by 0 bases, leaving 13 bases between them. Germline assignment: CDR1 SGHDT and CDR2 YYEEEE. CDR3 size: 16 residues. The chain's CDR3 is CASSRGMGATNEKLFF. DNA for the CDR3: TGTGCCAGCAGCCGTGGCATGGGGGCAACTAATGAAAAACTGTTTTTT.

This clonotype was counted many times. CDR3 DNA: TGTGCCAGCAGCCTATCACGGGAGTGGGAGACCCAGTACTTC. This encodes CASSLSREWETQYF. The genes are TRBV7-6 and TRBJ2-5, with D possibly TRBD2 on 6 matching bases. V lost 5 bases and J lost 5, with 15 bases in between. This CDR3 region has 14 residues. The germline gives CDR1 SGHVS, CDR2 FNYEAQ.

This clonotype appeared many times. Here the CDR3 DNA reads TGCAGCGTTGAGGGACTAGCGGGAGTTCCCTACGAGCAGTACTTC. Its protein product is CSVEGLAGVPYEQYF. This chain links TRBV29-1 with TRBJ2-7, with TRBD2 matching over 14 bases. Trimming removed 3 bases from V and 2 bases from J; junction bases left unmatched: 3. CDR1 SQVTM and CDR2 ANQGSEA come from the germline V gene. CDR3 length: 15 amino acids.

The chain employs TRBV6-9 and TRBJ2-7; D perhaps matches TRBD1 (5 bases). Germline CDR1 MNHGY, CDR2 SVAAGI. This CDR3 is built from 14 residues. V lost 4 bases, J lost 5 bases, and 15 bases lay in between. CDR3 nucleotides: TGTGCCAGCAGTTTATTACAGGCAGGCCACGAGCAGTACTTC. Translated, it gives CASSLLQAGHEQYF.

This clonotype has at least ten counts. The chain is built from TRBV29-1 and TRBJ1-2; 8 nucleotides match TRBD1. In germline, CDR1 is SQVTM, CDR2 ANQGSEA. The CDR3 extends over 11 amino acids. V lost 6 bases and J lost 4; bases outside the gene matches: 1. CDR3 coding DNA: TGCAGCGTAGACAGGGGCTATGGCTACACCTTC. Translation: CSVDRGYGYTF.

This clonotype was seen at least ten times. The V and J genes are TRBV15 and TRBJ1-4; no clear D gene. Germline loops: CDR1 LNHNV, CDR2 YYDKDF (reference sequence). V lost 5 bases, J lost 5 bases, and 12 bases lay in between. The CDR3 has 14 amino acids. The CDR3 protein is CATSQEHGNEKLFF. The CDR3 nucleotides read TGTGCCACCAGCCAGGAACACGGAAATGAAAAACTGTTTTTT.

The J gene is TRBJ2-6, the V gene TRBV7-8; no clear D gene. Germline loops: CDR1 SGHVS, CDR2 FQNEAQ. The CDR3 is made up of 17 amino acids. Trimming removed 3 bases from V and 2 bases from J, with 14 bases in between. The CDR3 sequence: CASSFPVAPTGANVLTF. Written as DNA, the CDR3 is TGTGCCAGCAGCTTCCCGGTTGCGCCCACTGGGGCCAACGTCCTGACTTTC.

The rearrangement uses TRBV10-3 and TRBJ2-7, with 8 bases matching TRBD2. Trimming removed 0 bases from V and 2 bases from J; junction bases left unmatched: 12. Germline V gene lookup returns CDR1 ENHRY and CDR2 SYGVKD. The CDR3 has 18 amino acids. CDR3 nucleotide sequence: TGTGCCATCAGTGAGTCAGTGTTGGCTAGCGGGTTCCCCTACGAGCAGTACTTC. This sequence encodes CAISESVLASGFPYEQYF.

This clonotype appeared many times. The rearrangement uses TRBV11-2 and TRBJ1-2; 8 positions agree with TRBD1. CDR3 size: 15 residues. The germline gives CDR1 SGHAT, CDR2 FQNNGV. Germline trimming cut 0 bases from V and 4 bases from J; bases unmatched to any gene: 4. DNA of the CDR3: TGTGCCAGCAGCTTAGACGGGGACAGGCTCTATGGCTACACCTTC. Translating it yields CASSLDGDRLYGYTF.

This clonotype has a count of ten or more. The chain links TRBV7-8 to TRBJ2-5; weak D call: TRBD2 (6 bases). Germline loops: CDR1 SGHVS, CDR2 FQNEAQ. CDR3 length: 13 residues. V lost 5 bases to trimming and J lost 5 bases, with 12 bases between them. In nucleotides, the CDR3 is TGTGCCAGCAGCCCGACTAGAATGGAGACCCAGTACTTC. Its translation: CASSPTRMETQYF. Variable domain in full (rest from reference TRBV7-8 and TRBJ2-5): GAGVSQSPRYKVAKRGQDVALRCDPISGHVSLFWYQQALGQGPEFLTYFQNEAQLDKSGLPSDRFFAERPEGSVSTLKIQRTQQEDSAVYLCASSPTRMETQYFGPGTRLLVL.

Turning to this clonotype: A much larger clone lies one base from this, so it may be a read error. The genes are TRBV7-9 and TRBJ2-5, with D possibly matching TRBD1 (5 bases). Trimming stripped 7 bases from V and 3 bases from J, with 18 bases between. The CDR3 length is 15 residues. Per the germline V gene, CDR1 is SEHNR and CDR2 is FQNEAQ (reference sequence). Here the CDR3 DNA reads TGTGCCAGCACCCCAGCGCTCAGGGTAGAAGAGACCCAGTACTTC. Translation: CASTPALRVEETQYF.

The chain combines TRBV7-6 with TRBJ1-1, with TRBD1 identical over 7 bases. From germline, CDR1 is SGHVS and CDR2 FNYEAQ. Losses at the gene ends were 4 bases for V and 5 bases for J; bases not matched to a gene: 7. This CDR3 region has 14 residues. The CDR3 reads CASSSGAGGTEAFF. The DNA of the CDR3 is TGTGCCAGCAGCTCGGGAGCAGGGGGGACTGAAGCTTTCTTT. Looking up the rest from reference TRBV7-6 and TRBJ1-1 gives the full variable domain: GAGVSQSPRYKVTKRGQDVALRCDPISGHVSLYWYRQALGQGPEFLTYFNYEAQQDKSGLPNDRFSAERPEGSISTLTIQRTEQRDSAMYRCASSSGAGGTEAFFGQGTRLTVV.

This clonotype was counted between two and nine times. The rearrangement joins TRBV2 to TRBJ2-7; 7 nucleotides agree with TRBD2. Per the germline V gene, CDR1 is SNHLY and CDR2 is FYNNEI. The CDR3 is 14 amino acids. Unmatched junction bases numbered 10, after V lost 7 bases and J lost 4 bases. CDR3: CASIVGGGIYEQYF. In DNA form, the CDR3 reads TGTGCCAGCATTGTCGGCGGGGGTATATACGAGCAGTACTTC.

A note on this clonotype: This may arise from a read error, as a much more abundant clone is one base away. The chain joins TRBV2 to TRBJ1-5; the match to TRBD1 covers 11 bases. V gave up 7 bases and J gave up 4 bases; unmatched junction bases: 6. The CDR3 length is 15 residues. Looked up from germline, CDR1 is SNHLY and CDR2 is FYNNEI. The CDR3 DNA reads TGTGCCAGCAATAACGGGACAGGGGGGAATCAGCCCCAGCATTTT. Translating gives CASNNGTGGNQPQHF.